This T cell receptor (beta chain) was identified in a study of T-cell memory formation after mild COVID-19. The wider study: There were largely donor-specific TCR clusters.

5'RACE, which relied on constant-segment primers, yielded TCR alpha and TCR beta cDNA libraries carrying sample barcodes and UMIs. TCRdb used MiXCR to reprocess the 5' RACE reads, holding one entry per CDR3 protein. In the table there are around 530,000 distinct CDR3 sequences, less than 25% of which are singletons. The germline gives CDR1 SGHRS, CDR2 YFSETQ. The CDR3 is 14 amino acids. Trimming pared 0 bases from V and 3 bases from J, leaving 9 bases between. This clonotype was counted between two and nine times. Its antigen is not identified. Findings and caveats of the study: The study found contracting CD4+ clones mainly in CM and EM and contracting CD8+ clones in EMRA. Pre-infection memory harbored some responding clones, suggesting cross-reactive memory joined.

Sequencing used PBMCs or a T cell subset sorted from them (not recorded which). The rearrangement uses TRBV5-1 and TRBJ1-1; D uncertain. This receptor was taken from an adult woman who had mild COVID-19 (a few samples of this study predate the infection). Cell type and time point are not known. The CDR3 spells CASSLAVGDTEAFF. CDR3 nucleotide sequence: TGCGCCAGCAGCTTGGCCGTGGGAGACACTGAAGCTTTCTTT.